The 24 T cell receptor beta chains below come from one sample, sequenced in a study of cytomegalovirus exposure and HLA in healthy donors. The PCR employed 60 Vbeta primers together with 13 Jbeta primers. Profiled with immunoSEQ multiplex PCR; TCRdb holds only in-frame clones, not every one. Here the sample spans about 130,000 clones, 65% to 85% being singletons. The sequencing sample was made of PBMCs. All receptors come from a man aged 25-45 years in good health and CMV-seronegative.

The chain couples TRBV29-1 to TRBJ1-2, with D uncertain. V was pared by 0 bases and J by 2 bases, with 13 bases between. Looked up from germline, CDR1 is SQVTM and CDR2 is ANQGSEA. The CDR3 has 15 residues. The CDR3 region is CSVEDGGPTNYGYTF. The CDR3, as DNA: TGCAGCGTTGAAGATGGAGGACCGACAAACTATGGCTACACCTTC.

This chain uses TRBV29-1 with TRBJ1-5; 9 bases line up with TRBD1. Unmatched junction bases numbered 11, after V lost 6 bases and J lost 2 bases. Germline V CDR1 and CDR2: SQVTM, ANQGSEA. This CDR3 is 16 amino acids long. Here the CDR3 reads CSVGQGPAGGNQPQHF. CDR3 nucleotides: TGCAGCGTAGGACAGGGGCCGGCAGGGGGCAATCAGCCCCAGCATTTT.

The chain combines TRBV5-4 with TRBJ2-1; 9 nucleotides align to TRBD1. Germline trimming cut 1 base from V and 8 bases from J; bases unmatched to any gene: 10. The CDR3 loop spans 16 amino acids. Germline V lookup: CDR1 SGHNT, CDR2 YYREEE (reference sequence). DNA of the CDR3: TGTGCCAGCAGCTTGCAAACACAGGGGGCTGCGGATGAGCAGTTCTTC. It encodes CASSLQTQGAADEQFF.

CDR3 nucleotide sequence: TGTGCCAGCAAGCCTGGCGGGAGCCGAAGGGATACGCAGTATTTT. This encodes CASKPGGSRRDTQYF. The J gene is TRBJ2-3, the V gene TRBV7-9; 7 bases line up with TRBD2. This CDR3 region has 15 residues. Trimming cost V 7 bases and J 6 bases; bases outside gene matches: 13. Per germline, CDR1 SEHNR and CDR2 FQNEAQ (reference sequence). The full variable domain, rest sourced from reference TRBV7-9 and TRBJ2-3, is DTGVSQNPRHKITKRGQNVTFRCDPISEHNRLYWYRQTLGQGPEFLTYFQNEAQLEKSRLLSDRFSAERPKGSFSTLEIQRTEQGDSAMYLCASKPGGSRRDTQYFGPGTRLTVL.

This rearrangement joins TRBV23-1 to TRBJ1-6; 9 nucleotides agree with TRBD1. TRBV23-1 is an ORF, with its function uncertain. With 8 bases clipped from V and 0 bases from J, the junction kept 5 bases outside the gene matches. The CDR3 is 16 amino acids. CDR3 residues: CASRGTGSSYNSPLHF. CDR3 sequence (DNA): TGCGCCAGCCGAGGGACAGGGAGCTCCTATAATTCACCCCTCCACTTT.

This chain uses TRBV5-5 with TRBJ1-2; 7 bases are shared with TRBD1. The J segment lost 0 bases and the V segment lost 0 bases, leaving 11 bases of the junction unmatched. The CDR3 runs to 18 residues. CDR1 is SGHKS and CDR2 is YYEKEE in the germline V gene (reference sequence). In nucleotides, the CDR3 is TGTGCCAGCAGCTTGGCCCCCGCAAACAGGGGAACTAACTATGGCTACACCTTC. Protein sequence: CASSLAPANRGTNYGYTF.

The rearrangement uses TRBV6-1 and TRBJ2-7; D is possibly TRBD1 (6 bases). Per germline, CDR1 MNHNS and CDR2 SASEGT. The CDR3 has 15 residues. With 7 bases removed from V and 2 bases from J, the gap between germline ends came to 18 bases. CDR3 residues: CASTAEPGHTYEQYF. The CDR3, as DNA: TGTGCCAGCACAGCAGAGCCGGGACATACCTACGAGCAGTACTTC.

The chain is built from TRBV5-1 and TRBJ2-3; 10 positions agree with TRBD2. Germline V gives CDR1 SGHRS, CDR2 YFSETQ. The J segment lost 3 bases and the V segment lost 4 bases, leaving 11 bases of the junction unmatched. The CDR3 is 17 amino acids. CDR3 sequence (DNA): TGCGCCAGCAGCCCTATAAGGAGCGGGAGGGGGACAGATACGCAGTATTTT. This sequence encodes CASSPIRSGRGTDTQYF.

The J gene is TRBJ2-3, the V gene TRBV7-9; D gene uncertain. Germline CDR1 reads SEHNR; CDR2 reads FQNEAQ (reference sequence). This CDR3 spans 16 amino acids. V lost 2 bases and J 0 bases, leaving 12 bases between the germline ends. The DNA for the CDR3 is TGTGCCAGCAGCTTACGGCCGGGTCCTAGCACAGATACGCAGTATTTT. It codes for CASSLRPGPSTDTQYF.

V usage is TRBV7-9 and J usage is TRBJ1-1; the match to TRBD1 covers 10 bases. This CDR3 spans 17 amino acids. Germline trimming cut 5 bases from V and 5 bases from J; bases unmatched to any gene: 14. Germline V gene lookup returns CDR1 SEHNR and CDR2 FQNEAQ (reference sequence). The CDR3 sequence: CASSIRQGARGETEAFF. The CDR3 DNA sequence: TGTGCCAGCAGCATCAGACAGGGGGCGCGAGGTGAAACTGAAGCTTTCTTT.

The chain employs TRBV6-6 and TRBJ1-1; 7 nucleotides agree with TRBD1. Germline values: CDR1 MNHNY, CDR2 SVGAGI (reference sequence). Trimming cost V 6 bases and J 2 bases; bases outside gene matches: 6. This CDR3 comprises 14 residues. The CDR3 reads CASRVTGFNTEAFF. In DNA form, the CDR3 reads TGTGCCAGCAGAGTGACAGGGTTTAACACTGAAGCTTTCTTT.

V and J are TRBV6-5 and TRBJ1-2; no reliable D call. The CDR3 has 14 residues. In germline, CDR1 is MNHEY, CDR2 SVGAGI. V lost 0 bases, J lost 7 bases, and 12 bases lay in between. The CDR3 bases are TGTGCCAGCAGTTACTCGGAGCGAAAAGGTGGCTACACCTTC. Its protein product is CASSYSERKGGYTF.

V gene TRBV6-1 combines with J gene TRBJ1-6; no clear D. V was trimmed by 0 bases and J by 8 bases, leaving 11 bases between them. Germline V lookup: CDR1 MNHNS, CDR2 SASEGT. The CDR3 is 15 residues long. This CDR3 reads CASSEAGSSYSPLHF. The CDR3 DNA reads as TGTGCCAGCAGTGAAGCAGGGAGCTCCTATTCACCCCTCCACTTT.

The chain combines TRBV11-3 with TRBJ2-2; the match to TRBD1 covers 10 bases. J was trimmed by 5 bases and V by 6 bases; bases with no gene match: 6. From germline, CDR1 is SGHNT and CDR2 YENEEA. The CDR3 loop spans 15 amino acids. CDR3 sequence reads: CASSPGQGLTGELFF. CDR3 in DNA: TGTGCCAGCAGTCCGGGACAGGGGTTGACCGGGGAGCTGTTTTTT.

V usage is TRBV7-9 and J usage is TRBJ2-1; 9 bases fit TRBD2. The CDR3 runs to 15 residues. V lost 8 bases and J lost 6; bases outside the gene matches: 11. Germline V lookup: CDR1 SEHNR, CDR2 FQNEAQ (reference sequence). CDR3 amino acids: CASARWRGGSNEQFF. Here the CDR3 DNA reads TGTGCCAGCGCACGGTGGCGGGGGGGCTCCAATGAGCAGTTCTTC.

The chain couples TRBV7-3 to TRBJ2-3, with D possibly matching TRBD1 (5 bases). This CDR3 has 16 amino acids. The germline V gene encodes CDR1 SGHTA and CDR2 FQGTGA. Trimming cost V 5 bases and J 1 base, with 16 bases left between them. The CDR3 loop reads CASSPRVGRGTDTQYF. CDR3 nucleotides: TGTGCCAGCAGCCCCCGGGTGGGGCGAGGCACAGATACGCAGTATTTT.

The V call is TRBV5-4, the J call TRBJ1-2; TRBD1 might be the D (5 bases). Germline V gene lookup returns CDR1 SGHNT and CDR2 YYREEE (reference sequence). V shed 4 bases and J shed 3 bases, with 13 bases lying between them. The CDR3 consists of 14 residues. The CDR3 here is CASSRTQGHYGYTF. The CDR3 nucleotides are TGTGCCAGCAGCCGGACCCAGGGCCACTATGGCTACACCTTC.

CDR3 sequence (DNA): TGTGCCAGCACACGACGGGGCACCCCTAGCGGGGGGGGCACAGATACGCAGTATTTT. This sequence encodes CASTRRGTPSGGGTDTQYF. The V call is TRBV27, the J call TRBJ2-3; 12 nucleotides align to TRBD2. The V gene's germline CDR1 is MNHEY and CDR2 SMNVEV (reference sequence). The trim removed 7 bases at V and 1 base at J, leaving 15 bases unmatched. The CDR3 totals 19 residues.

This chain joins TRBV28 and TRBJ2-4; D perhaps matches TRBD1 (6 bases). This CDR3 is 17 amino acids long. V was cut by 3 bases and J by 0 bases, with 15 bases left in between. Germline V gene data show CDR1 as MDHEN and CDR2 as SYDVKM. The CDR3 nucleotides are TGTGCCAGCAGTTTGCAGTGGACAGCGCTAGCCAAAAACATTCAGTACTTC. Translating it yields CASSLQWTALAKNIQYF.

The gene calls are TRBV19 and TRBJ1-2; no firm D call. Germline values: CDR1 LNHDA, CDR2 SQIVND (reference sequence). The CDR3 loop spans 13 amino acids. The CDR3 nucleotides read TGTGCGTCGGTCCGGTCTTCTAACTATGGCTACACCTTC. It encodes CASVRSSNYGYTF.

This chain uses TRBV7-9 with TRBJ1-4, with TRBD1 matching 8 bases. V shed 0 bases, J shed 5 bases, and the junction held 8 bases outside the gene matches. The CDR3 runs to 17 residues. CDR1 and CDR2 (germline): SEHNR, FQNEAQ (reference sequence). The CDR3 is CASSLATGGVQNEKLFF. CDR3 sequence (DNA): TGTGCCAGCAGCTTAGCCACAGGGGGAGTGCAAAATGAAAAACTGTTTTTT.

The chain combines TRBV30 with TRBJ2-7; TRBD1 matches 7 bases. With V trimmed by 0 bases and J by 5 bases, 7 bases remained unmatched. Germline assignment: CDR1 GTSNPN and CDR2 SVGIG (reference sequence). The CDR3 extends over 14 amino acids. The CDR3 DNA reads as TGTGCCTGGAGTGTTCTAGGGACAGCAAACGAGCAGTACTTC. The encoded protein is CAWSVLGTANEQYF.

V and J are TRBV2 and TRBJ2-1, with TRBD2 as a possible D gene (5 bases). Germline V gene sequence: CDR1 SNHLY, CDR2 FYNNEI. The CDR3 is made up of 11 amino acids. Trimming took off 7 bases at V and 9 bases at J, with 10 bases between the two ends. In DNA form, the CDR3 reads TGTGCCAGCACTACCGGACTTGAGCAGTTCTTC. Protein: CASTTGLEQFF.

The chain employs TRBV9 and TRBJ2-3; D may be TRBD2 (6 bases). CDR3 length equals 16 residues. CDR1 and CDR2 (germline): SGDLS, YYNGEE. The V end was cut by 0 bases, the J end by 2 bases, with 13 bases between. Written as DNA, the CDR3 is TGTGCCAGCAGCGTAGAGGGAGGACATACCACAGATACGCAGTATTTT. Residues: CASSVEGGHTTDTQYF.